Following are 20 T cell receptor beta chains from one sample sequenced in a study of CD8 T cells in Susac syndrome. RNA, at roughly 0.45 to 1 ug, was reverse transcribed with random hexamers. Via MiXCR, TCRdb re-called the immunoSEQ multiplex PCR reads, giving one row per CDR3 protein. The data contain roughly 120,000 distinct CDR3 sequences, 85% to 95% of them singletons. The sample was CD4+ T cells from PBMCs. These receptor sequences come from a human donor with multiple sclerosis.

V gene TRBV4-1 combines with J gene TRBJ2-5; D possibly corresponds to TRBD1 (7 bases). This CDR3 is built from 16 residues. Germline V gene sequence: CDR1 MGHRA, CDR2 YSYEKL. Trimming stripped 4 bases from V and 4 bases from J, with 19 bases between. In DNA form, the CDR3 reads TGCGCCAGCAGCCCACCGACAGGGTTGGGGGGAGAGACCCAGTACTTC. As protein: CASSPPTGLGGETQYF.

The V gene is TRBV25-1, the J gene TRBJ2-4; no clear D gene. CDR3 size: 11 residues. CDR1 is MGHDK and CDR2 is SYGVNS in the germline V gene. V lost 4 bases, J lost 6 bases, and 4 bases lay in between. CDR3: CASSGSNIQYF. CDR3 sequence (DNA): TGTGCCAGCAGTGGATCAAACATTCAGTACTTC.

The genes are TRBV5-1 and TRBJ1-6; TRBD1 matches 8 bases. V shed 0 bases, J shed 7 bases, and the junction held 12 bases outside the gene matches. CDR3 size: 18 residues. CDR1 and CDR2 from the germline V gene are SGHRS and YFSETQ. This chain's CDR3 is CASSLAVLRTGWNSPLHF. DNA for the CDR3: TGCGCCAGCAGCTTGGCGGTCCTTCGGACAGGGTGGAATTCACCCCTCCACTTT.

J is TRBJ2-5 and V is TRBV7-9; TRBD2 matches 15 bases. The CDR3 is made up of 17 amino acids. Germline V lookup: CDR1 SEHNR, CDR2 FQNEAQ (reference sequence). J lost 5 bases, V lost 1 base, and 5 bases had no gene match. The CDR3 DNA follows: TGTGCCAGCAGCTTAGAAGGACTAGCGGGGGGGCGCGAGACCCAGTACTTC. Translated, it gives CASSLEGLAGGRETQYF.

V is TRBV6-6 and J is TRBJ1-3; a possible D gene is TRBD1 (5 bases). The V gene lost 7 bases and the J gene lost 5 bases, with 12 bases spanning the gap. The CDR3 has 13 residues. Germline values: CDR1 MNHNY, CDR2 SVGAGI (reference sequence). For the CDR3, the DNA is TGTGCCAGCACCTCAGCGGACAGAAACACCATATATTTT. Protein product: CASTSADRNTIYF.

The chain joins TRBV12-3 or TRBV12-4 to TRBJ2-7; 10 positions match TRBD2. The trim removed 6 bases at V and 4 bases at J, leaving 12 bases unmatched. The CDR3 extends over 16 amino acids. CDR3 residues: CASSPGSGGATYEQYF. CDR3 nucleotide sequence: TGTGCCAGCAGCCCAGGGAGCGGGGGGGCCACGTACGAGCAGTACTTC.

The V call is TRBV20-1, the J call TRBJ1-5; no clear D gene. The CDR3 has 13 residues. Between the trimmed V and J ends, which lost 3 bases and 0 bases, there was a span of 6 bases. Germline V gene sequence: CDR1 DFQATT, CDR2 SNEGSKA (reference sequence). The chain's CDR3 is CSARSDSNQPQHF. CDR3 sequence (DNA): TGCAGTGCTAGGTCGGATAGCAATCAGCCCCAGCATTTT.

In this sample, this clonotype turned up once. The junction departs from germline at one end; a sequencing error may be responsible. J is TRBJ1-1 and V is TRBV9; tentative D call: TRBD1 (6 bases). In germline, CDR1 is SGDLS, CDR2 YYNGEE. This CDR3 region has 16 residues. CDR3 bases: TGTGCCAGCAGCGTAGCTGGGGGGGCCGGGGGCACTGGAGCTTTCTTT. It specifies CASSVAGGAGGTGAFF.

The chain combines TRBV12-3 or TRBV12-4 with TRBJ1-4, with 12 bases matching TRBD1. CDR3 length: 15 residues. With 2 bases clipped from V and 10 bases from J, the junction kept 5 bases outside the gene matches. The CDR3 region is CASSLYGTGGGKLFF. For the CDR3, the DNA is TGTGCCAGCAGTTTATATGGGACAGGGGGCGGAAAACTGTTTTTT.

The sample holds one count of this clonotype. The chain combines TRBV30 with TRBJ1-1; tentatively, D is TRBD1 (5 bases). CDR1 is GTSNPN, CDR2 SVGIG, per germline (reference sequence). V was shortened by 2 bases and J by 0 bases, with 7 bases between the two germline ends. The CDR3 runs to 13 residues. CDR3 region: CAWSKGLNTEAFF. As DNA, the CDR3 is TGTGCCTGGAGTAAGGGACTGAACACTGAAGCTTTCTTT.

This chain uses TRBV15 with TRBJ2-7; 10 positions agree with TRBD1. Trimming cost V 1 base and J 2 bases; bases outside gene matches: 2. CDR3 size: 15 residues. In germline, CDR1 is LNHNV, CDR2 YYDKDF (reference sequence). CDR3 amino acids: CATSRGGQGPYEQYF. Written as DNA, the CDR3 is TGTGCCACCAGCAGAGGGGGACAGGGGCCCTACGAGCAGTACTTC.

The CDR3 region is CASSLGQGFHEQYF. The CDR3 nucleotides read TGCGCCAGCAGCTTGGGACAGGGGTTCCACGAGCAGTACTTC. The V and J genes are TRBV5-1 and TRBJ2-7; 8 bases line up with TRBD1. This CDR3 has 14 residues. Per germline, CDR1 SGHRS and CDR2 YFSETQ. After removal of 0 bases from V and 5 bases from J, the junction contained 4 bases not matched to a gene.

The rearrangement uses TRBV7-2 and TRBJ2-5, with D perhaps TRBD1 (6 bases). This CDR3 has 14 residues. Germline V lookup: CDR1 SGHTA, CDR2 FQGNSA. Trimming took off 6 bases at V and 4 bases at J, with 15 bases between the two ends. CDR3 residues: CASSPPWGRETQYF. CDR3 DNA sequence: TGTGCCAGCAGTCCGCCCTGGGGGCGAGAGACCCAGTACTTC.

The rearrangement joins TRBV29-1 to TRBJ2-7, with TRBD1 identical over 7 bases. CDR3 size: 14 residues. Germline assignment: CDR1 SQVTM and CDR2 ANQGSEA. V was pared by 5 bases and J by 5 bases, with 12 bases of the junction left unmatched. The CDR3 region has the DNA TGCAGCGTTACCCGGACAGGTGCCCCTAACGAGCAGTACTTC. Its translation: CSVTRTGAPNEQYF.

This sequence joins TRBV24-1 and TRBJ2-3, with 8 bases that match TRBD1. The CDR3 has 14 residues. Looked up from germline, CDR1 is KGHDR and CDR2 is SFDVKD. J was trimmed by 1 base and V by 10 bases; bases with no gene match: 6. In DNA, the CDR3 is TGTGCCACTAAAGGGGGACAGGGCACAGATACGCAGTATTTT. Its translation is CATKGGQGTDTQYF.

The CDR3 region is CASSPPGSSGHEQYF. In DNA form, the CDR3 reads TGTGCCAGCTCACCACCGGGTTCAAGCGGGCACGAGCAGTACTTC. The rearrangement uses TRBV18 and TRBJ2-7, with TRBD2 as a possible D gene (6 bases). The V and J ends lost 0 bases and 5 bases respectively, with 14 bases between them. The CDR3 totals 15 residues. CDR1 and CDR2 from the germline V gene are KGHSH and LQKENI. Filled out from reference TRBV18 and TRBJ2-7, the complete variable domain reads NAGVMQNPRHLVRRRGQEARLRCSPMKGHSHVYWYRQLPEEGLKFMVYLQKENIIDESGMPKERFSAEFPKEGPSILRIQQVVRGDSAAYFCASSPPGSSGHEQYFGPGTRLTVT.

The V call is TRBV6-5, the J call TRBJ1-1; no firm D call. Deletions cut 6 bases from V and 6 bases from J, with 14 bases between. The CDR3 is 13 residues long. The germline gives CDR1 MNHEY, CDR2 SVGAGI. The CDR3 protein is CASSSPGGAEAFF. The CDR3 nucleotides read TGTGCCAGCAGCTCCCCAGGAGGCGCTGAAGCTTTCTTT.

This chain connects TRBV9 to TRBJ2-5; TRBD1 aligns across 7 bases. Trimming cost V 4 bases and J 4 bases; bases outside gene matches: 7. The CDR3 has 14 residues. CDR1 SGDLS and CDR2 YYNGEE come from the germline V gene. This CDR3 is CASSPSDRAETQYF. Here the CDR3 DNA reads TGTGCCAGCAGCCCCTCCGACAGGGCAGAGACCCAGTACTTC.

This chain uses TRBV5-4 with TRBJ1-2; 8 positions agree with TRBD1. The germline gives CDR1 SGHNT, CDR2 YYREEE (reference sequence). There are 14 residues in the CDR3. The J segment lost 4 bases and the V segment lost 6 bases, leaving 8 bases of the junction unmatched. In DNA, the CDR3 is TGTGCCAGCACCGGAACCGGGACAGGCTATGGCTACACCTTC. Its translation is CASTGTGTGYGYTF.

In this sample, this clonotype turned up once. J is TRBJ2-3 and V is TRBV12-3 or TRBV12-4; TRBD1 is a possible D gene (5 bases). The CDR3 runs to 13 residues. Trimming cost V 5 bases and J 3 bases, with 9 bases left between them. CDR3 sequence (DNA): TGTGCCAGCAGTCCTAGACAGACAGATACGCAGTATTTT. This sequence encodes CASSPRQTDTQYF.